Presented here are 27 T cell receptor beta chains from one specimen sequenced in a study of T cell responses to AZD1222 COVID-19 vaccine. Libraries were prepared by immunoSEQ multiplex PCR; TCRdb keeps only in-frame clonotypes and omits some of them. The sample holds approximately 100,000 clones, 90% seen once. Sequenced material: peripheral blood, taken on day 0 of AZD1222 vaccination. The source is an adult in good health.

This chain connects TRBV28 to TRBJ2-7; TRBD1 matches 9 bases. Germline V gene lookup returns CDR1 MDHEN and CDR2 SYDVKM. The CDR3 is 15 amino acids. Losses at the gene ends were 5 bases for V and 3 bases for J; bases not matched to a gene: 8. CDR3 region: CASSKHRDRVYEQYF. The CDR3 DNA reads as TGTGCCAGCAGTAAACACCGGGACAGGGTCTACGAGCAGTACTTC.

The V call is TRBV11-2, the J call TRBJ1-1; maybe TRBD1 (6 bases). CDR1 and CDR2 from the germline V gene are SGHAT and FQNNGV. The CDR3 length is 13 residues. Trimming cost V 5 bases and J 8 bases, with 15 bases left between them. In DNA form, the CDR3 reads TGTGCCAGCAGCGTTGAGTCCGGGACAGAAGCTTTCTTT. This encodes CASSVESGTEAFF.

The V call is TRBV19, the J call TRBJ1-4; D ambiguous. CDR3 size: 11 residues. Trimming shortened V by 5 bases and J by 13 bases, and 11 bases separated the two germline ends. Germline CDR1 and CDR2: LNHDA and SQIVND (reference sequence). The CDR3 loop reads CASSPGLLLFF. CDR3 nucleotides: TGTGCCAGTAGTCCTGGGTTGTTACTGTTTTTT. The full variable domain, rest sourced from reference TRBV19 and TRBJ1-4, is DGGITQSPKYLFRKEGQNVTLSCEQNLNHDAMYWYRQDPGQGLRLIYYSQIVNDFQKGDIAEGYSVSREKKESFPLTVTSAQKNPTAFYLCASSPGLLLFFGSGTQLSVL.

The chain combines TRBV6-9 with TRBJ1-2; D may be TRBD1 (5 bases). CDR1 is MNHGY and CDR2 is SVAAGI in the germline V gene. The CDR3 spans 15 residues. V shed 2 bases and J shed 2 bases, with 12 bases lying between them. CDR3 protein: CASSYLDSANYGYTF. CDR3 in DNA: TGTGCCAGCAGTTATCTCGACAGTGCCAACTATGGCTACACCTTC.

This clone is a singleton in its sample. The chain couples TRBV2 to TRBJ1-5, with D possibly being TRBD1 (5 bases). Trimming pared 4 bases from V and 6 bases from J, leaving 13 bases between. The germline V gene encodes CDR1 SNHLY and CDR2 FYNNEI. The CDR3 has 14 residues. The CDR3 loop reads CASSAGAGGQPQHF. CDR3 nucleotides: TGTGCCAGCAGTGCCGGGGCTGGAGGTCAGCCCCAGCATTTT.

This chain connects TRBV16 to TRBJ1-5; a possible D gene is TRBD1 (6 bases). V lost 2 bases to trimming and J lost 0 bases, with 14 bases between them. Germline CDR1 KGHSY, CDR2 FQNENV. This CDR3 region has 17 residues. This CDR3 reads CASSQSPGTPSNQPQHF. The DNA for the CDR3 is TGTGCCAGCAGCCAAAGCCCCGGGACACCTAGCAATCAGCCCCAGCATTTT.

The chain has TRBV7-5 and TRBJ2-1; TRBD2, the table's D call, lacks a check against the DNA. TRBV7-5 is listed as a pseudogene. This CDR3 spans 16 amino acids. The CDR3 is CVRSLVLAGIQNEQFF. The CDR3 DNA follows: TGTGTCAGAAGCTTAGTCTTAGCGGGGATTCAGAATGAGCAGTTCTTC.

The chain is built from TRBV5-4 and TRBJ2-3; 10 bases line up with TRBD1. Trimming at V came to 4 bases and at J to 1 base, leaving 6 bases not matched to a gene. From germline, CDR1 is SGHNT and CDR2 YYREEE (reference sequence). The CDR3 length is 16 residues. In nucleotides, the CDR3 is TGTGCCAGCAGCAGCCGGGACAGGGGTGGCACAGATACGCAGTATTTT. This translates into CASSSRDRGGTDTQYF. Full variable domain (remainder filled in from reference TRBV5-4 and TRBJ2-3): ETGVTQSPTHLIKTRGQQVTLRCSSQSGHNTVSWYQQALGQGPQFIFQYYREEENGRGNFPPRFSGLQFPNYSSELNVNALELDDSALYLCASSSRDRGGTDTQYFGPGTRLTVL.

The V call is TRBV19, the J call TRBJ1-5, with D tentatively TRBD1 (5 bases). V was pared by 6 bases and J by 0 bases, with 18 bases between. The CDR3 loop spans 17 amino acids. Germline lookup yields CDR1 LNHDA and CDR2 SQIVND (reference sequence). This CDR3 is CASRPIRGRISNQPQHF. The CDR3 DNA sequence: TGTGCCAGTAGGCCCATAAGGGGCAGGATTAGCAATCAGCCCCAGCATTTT.

The rearrangement links TRBV7-8 to TRBJ1-5; no clear D gene. The CDR3 is 12 amino acids. CDR1 is SGHVS, CDR2 FQNEAQ, per germline. V lost 4 bases and J 9 bases, leaving 10 bases between the germline ends. DNA for the CDR3: TGTGCCAGCAGCTCAGTTCGAGGGCCCCAGCATTTT. Encoded protein: CASSSVRGPQHF.

V is TRBV6-5 and J is TRBJ1-2; D ambiguous. CDR1 is MNHEY and CDR2 is SVGAGI in the germline V gene. V lost 6 bases to trimming and J lost 4 bases, with 12 bases between them. The CDR3 sequence is 13 residues long. The CDR3 nucleotides are TGTGCCAGCAGCCCCGGGCCGAGCTATGGCTACACCTTC. It is translated as CASSPGPSYGYTF.

In this sample, this clone turned up a few times. V is TRBV28 and J is TRBJ1-2; weak D call: TRBD1 (6 bases). Germline CDR1 MDHEN, CDR2 SYDVKM. The V end lost 1 base, the J end lost 8 bases, and 14 bases lay between the germline ends. The CDR3 runs 14 residues. CDR3 coding DNA: TGTGCCAGCAGTTTATATATCACCGGGGGCGGCTACACCTTC. This sequence encodes CASSLYITGGGYTF.

The rearrangement joins TRBV7-9 to TRBJ1-1, with TRBD1 identical over 10 bases. The junction had 3 bases not matched to a gene; V was cut back by 5 bases and J by 6 bases. CDR1 SEHNR and CDR2 FQNEAQ come from the germline V gene (reference sequence). The CDR3 extends over 13 amino acids. The CDR3 protein is CASSIGQGAEAFF. The CDR3 DNA sequence: TGTGCCAGCAGCATAGGACAGGGGGCTGAAGCTTTCTTT.

This clone came up once. This chain links TRBV2 with TRBJ2-2; no reliable D call. The CDR3 has 15 residues. Trimming removed 1 base from V and 3 bases from J, with 9 bases in between. Looked up from germline, CDR1 is SNHLY and CDR2 is FYNNEI. CDR3 amino acids: CASSEERHHTGELFF. The DNA of the CDR3 is TGTGCCAGCAGTGAAGAAAGACACCACACCGGGGAGCTGTTTTTT. The full variable domain, completed using reference TRBV2 and TRBJ2-2, is EPEVTQTPSHQVTQMGQEVILRCVPISNHLYFYWYRQILGQKVEFLVSFYNNEISEKSEIFDDQFSVERPDGSNFTLKIRSTKLEDSAMYFCASSEERHHTGELFFGEGSRLTVL.

This clone was detected once. V and J are TRBV19 and TRBJ2-1; D is possibly TRBD1 or TRBD2 (5 bases each). The CDR3 loop spans 18 amino acids. Looked up from germline, CDR1 is LNHDA and CDR2 is SQIVND (reference sequence). Trimming left V 3 bases short and J 3 bases short, with 21 bases between. CDR3 in amino acids: CASSIRIGRGEVYNEQFF. The DNA for the CDR3 is TGTGCCAGTAGTATCAGGATCGGACGAGGGGAAGTCTACAATGAGCAGTTCTTC. Complete variable domain (other parts from reference TRBV19 and TRBJ2-1): DGGITQSPKYLFRKEGQNVTLSCEQNLNHDAMYWYRQDPGQGLRLIYYSQIVNDFQKGDIAEGYSVSREKKESFPLTVTSAQKNPTAFYLCASSIRIGRGEVYNEQFFGPGTRLTVL.

The chain employs TRBV15 and TRBJ1-3; tentatively, D is TRBD1 (5 bases). The V end was cut by 6 bases, the J end by 4 bases, with 10 bases between. The V gene's germline CDR1 is LNHNV and CDR2 YYDKDF (reference sequence). The CDR3 is made up of 13 amino acids. This CDR3 is CATRVGAGNTIYF. The DNA for the CDR3 is TGTGCCACCAGGGTCGGGGCCGGAAACACCATATATTTT.

The table lists this clone with a count of one. V usage is TRBV7-9 and J usage is TRBJ2-5, with D uncertain. V shed 4 bases and J shed 4 bases, with 4 bases lying between them. Germline CDR1 and CDR2: SEHNR and FQNEAQ (reference sequence). This CDR3 comprises 11 residues. In nucleotides, the CDR3 is TGTGCCAGCAGCTCTTCAGAGACCCAGTACTTC. It translates to CASSSSETQYF.

The chain carries TRBV27 and TRBJ2-7; D possibly uses TRBD1 or TRBD2 (5 bases each). The germline CDR1 and CDR2 sequences are MNHEY and SMNVEV (reference sequence). Trimming cost V 4 bases and J 7 bases, with 8 bases left between them. The CDR3 length is 11 residues. The CDR3 loop reads CASSSWGEQYF. The CDR3 nucleotides read TGTGCCAGCAGTTCCTGGGGGGAGCAGTACTTC.

V gene TRBV5-4 combines with J gene TRBJ2-3, with 7 bases matching TRBD1. Per germline, CDR1 SGHNT and CDR2 YYREEE (reference sequence). The CDR3 spans 15 residues. After removal of 0 bases from V and 1 base from J, the junction contained 2 bases not matched to a gene. The CDR3 loop is CASSLGQGGTDTQYF. CDR3 nucleotide sequence: TGTGCCAGCAGCTTGGGACAGGGAGGCACAGATACGCAGTATTTT.

J is TRBJ2-7 and V is TRBV11-2; D not certain. Trimming pared 5 bases from V and 0 bases from J, leaving 5 bases between. The CDR3 covers 12 residues. CDR1 and CDR2 (germline): SGHAT, FQNNGV. For the CDR3, the DNA is TGTGCCAGCAGCCTCAACTCCTACGAGCAGTACTTC. Its protein product is CASSLNSYEQYF.

V is TRBV5-6 and J is TRBJ1-1; D may be TRBD1 (5 bases). From germline, CDR1 is SGHDT and CDR2 YYEEEE. The CDR3 covers 16 residues. V lost 4 bases to trimming and J lost 2 bases, with 18 bases between them. CDR3 in DNA: TGTGCCAGCAGCCTGACACCGGGACGGATAAACACTGAAGCTTTCTTT. This codes for CASSLTPGRINTEAFF. Based on the CDR3 plus reference TRBV5-6 and TRBJ1-1, the full variable domain is DAGVTQSPTHLIKTRGQQVTLRCSPKSGHDTVSWYQQALGQGPQFIFQYYEEEERQRGNFPDRFSGHQFPNYSSELNVNALLLGDSALYLCASSLTPGRINTEAFFGQGTRLTVV.

This clone showed up just a few times. This chain uses TRBV5-1 with TRBJ1-4; 9 bases match TRBD1. V shed 1 base, J shed 4 bases, and the junction held 2 bases outside the gene matches. The CDR3 is 15 residues long. CDR1 is SGHRS and CDR2 is YFSETQ in the germline V gene. Written as DNA, the CDR3 is TGCGCCAGCAGCTTGATGACAGGGGGTAATGAAAAACTGTTTTTT. Its translation: CASSLMTGGNEKLFF.

The chain is built from TRBV6-5 and TRBJ1-4; no firm D call. There are 14 residues in the CDR3. With 6 bases removed from V and 4 bases from J, the gap between germline ends came to 12 bases. In germline, CDR1 is MNHEY, CDR2 SVGAGI. CDR3 protein: CASSSDRYNEKLFF. Written as DNA, the CDR3 is TGTGCCAGCAGCTCGGACCGCTATAATGAAAAACTGTTTTTT.

CDR3 sequence reads: CASNEVTEAFF. CDR3 DNA sequence: TGTGCCAGCAATGAGGTCACTGAAGCTTTCTTT. The chain joins TRBV5-8 to TRBJ1-1, with no clear D. Trimming left V 6 bases short and J 4 bases short, with 7 bases between. In germline, CDR1 is SGHTS, CDR2 YDEGEE. The length of the CDR3 is 11 residues.

The chain recombines TRBV7-2 with TRBJ2-3; 7 bases fit TRBD1. The CDR3 consists of 13 residues. Trimming took 5 bases from V and 7 from J; bases not matched to a gene: 6. CDR1 and CDR2 from the germline V gene are SGHTA and FQGNSA. The CDR3 here is CASSAVGGYTQYF. The CDR3 region has the DNA TGTGCCAGCAGCGCGGTAGGGGGCTATACGCAGTATTTT.

This chain joins TRBV5-1 and TRBJ1-4, with D unclear. Germline values: CDR1 SGHRS, CDR2 YFSETQ. The V end lost 1 base, the J end lost 6 bases, and 7 bases lay between the germline ends. The length of the CDR3 is 13 residues. The CDR3 DNA follows: TGCGCCAGCAGCTTGAATGCGGATGAAAAACTGTTTTTT. Residues: CASSLNADEKLFF.

The genes are TRBV7-9 and TRBJ1-6; TRBD1 might be the D (5 bases). Between the trimmed V and J ends, which lost 8 bases and 0 bases, there was a span of 14 bases. Germline V lookup: CDR1 SEHNR, CDR2 FQNEAQ (reference sequence). This CDR3 spans 16 amino acids. The CDR3 protein is CASAGGGSSYNSPLHF. CDR3 sequence (DNA): TGTGCCAGCGCCGGGGGGGGTAGCTCCTATAATTCACCCCTCCACTTT.